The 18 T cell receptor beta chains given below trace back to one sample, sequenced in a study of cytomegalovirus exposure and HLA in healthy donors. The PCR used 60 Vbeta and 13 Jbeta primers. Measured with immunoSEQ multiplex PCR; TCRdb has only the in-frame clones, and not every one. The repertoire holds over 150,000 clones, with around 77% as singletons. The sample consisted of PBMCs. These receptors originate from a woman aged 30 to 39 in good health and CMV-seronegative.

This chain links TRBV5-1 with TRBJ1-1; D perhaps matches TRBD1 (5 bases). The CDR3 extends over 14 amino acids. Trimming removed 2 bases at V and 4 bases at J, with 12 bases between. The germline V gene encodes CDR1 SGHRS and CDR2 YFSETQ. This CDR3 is CASSFGGMSTEAFF. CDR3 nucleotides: TGCGCCAGCAGCTTTGGGGGGATGAGCACTGAAGCTTTCTTT. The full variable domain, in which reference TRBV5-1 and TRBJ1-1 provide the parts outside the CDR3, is KAGVTQTPRYLIKTRGQQVTLSCSPISGHRSVSWYQQTPGQGLQFLFEYFSETQRNKGNFPGRFSGRQFSNSRSEMNVSTLELGDSALYLCASSFGGMSTEAFFGQGTRLTVV.

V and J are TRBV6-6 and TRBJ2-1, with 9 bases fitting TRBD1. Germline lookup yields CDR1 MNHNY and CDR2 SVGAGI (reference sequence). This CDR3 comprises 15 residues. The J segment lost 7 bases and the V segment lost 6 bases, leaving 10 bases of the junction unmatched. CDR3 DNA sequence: TGTGCCAGCAGGATAGGACAGGGGAGCTTAAATGAGCAGTTCTTC. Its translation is CASRIGQGSLNEQFF.

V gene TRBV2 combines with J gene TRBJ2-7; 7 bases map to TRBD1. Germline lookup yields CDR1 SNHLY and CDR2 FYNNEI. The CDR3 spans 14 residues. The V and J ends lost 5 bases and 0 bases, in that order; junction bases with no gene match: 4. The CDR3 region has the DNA TGTGCCAGCAGTTTGGGACAGTACTCCTACGAGCAGTACTTC. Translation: CASSLGQYSYEQYF.

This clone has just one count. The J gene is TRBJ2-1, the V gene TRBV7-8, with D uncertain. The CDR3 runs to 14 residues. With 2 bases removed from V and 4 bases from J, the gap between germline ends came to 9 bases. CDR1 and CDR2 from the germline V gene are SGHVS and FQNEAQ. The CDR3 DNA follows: TGTGCCAGCAGCTTACGCAGTTTATACAATGAGCAGTTCTTC. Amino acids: CASSLRSLYNEQFF.

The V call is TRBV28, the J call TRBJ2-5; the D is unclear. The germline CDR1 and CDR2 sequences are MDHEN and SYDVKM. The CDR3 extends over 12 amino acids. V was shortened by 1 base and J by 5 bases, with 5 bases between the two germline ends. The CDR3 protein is CASSLLVETQYF. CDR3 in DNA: TGTGCCAGCAGTTTATTAGTGGAGACCCAGTACTTC.

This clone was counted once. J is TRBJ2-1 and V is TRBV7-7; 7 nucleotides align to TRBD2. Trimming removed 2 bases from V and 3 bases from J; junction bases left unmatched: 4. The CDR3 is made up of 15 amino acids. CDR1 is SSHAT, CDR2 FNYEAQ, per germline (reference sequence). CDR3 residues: CASSLSGGVYNEQFF. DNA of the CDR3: TGTGCCAGCAGCTTATCGGGAGGAGTCTACAATGAGCAGTTCTTC.

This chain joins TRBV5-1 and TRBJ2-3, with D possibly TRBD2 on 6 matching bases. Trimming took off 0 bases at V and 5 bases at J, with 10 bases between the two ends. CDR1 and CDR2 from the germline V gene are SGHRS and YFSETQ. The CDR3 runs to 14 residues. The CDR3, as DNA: TGCGCCAGCAGCTTGGCGGGGGACGGAGATACGCAGTATTTT. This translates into CASSLAGDGDTQYF.

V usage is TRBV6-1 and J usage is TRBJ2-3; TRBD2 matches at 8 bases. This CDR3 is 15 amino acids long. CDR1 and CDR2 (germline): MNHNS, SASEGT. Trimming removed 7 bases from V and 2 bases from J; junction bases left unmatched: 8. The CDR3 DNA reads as TGTGCCAGCACTCATAGCGGGGCGCTCACAGATACGCAGTATTTT. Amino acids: CASTHSGALTDTQYF.

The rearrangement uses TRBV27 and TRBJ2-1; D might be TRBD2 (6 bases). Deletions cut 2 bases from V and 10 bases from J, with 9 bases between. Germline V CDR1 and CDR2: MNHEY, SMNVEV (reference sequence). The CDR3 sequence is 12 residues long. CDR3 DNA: TGTGCCAGCAGTTTAGGGGGGAGGGAGCAGTTCTTC. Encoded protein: CASSLGGREQFF.

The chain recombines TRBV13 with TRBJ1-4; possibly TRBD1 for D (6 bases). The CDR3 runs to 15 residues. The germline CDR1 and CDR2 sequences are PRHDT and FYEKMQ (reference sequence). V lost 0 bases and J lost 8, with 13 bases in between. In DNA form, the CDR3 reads TGTGCCAGCAGCTTAGGGGTACAGGGAACCGAAAAACTGTTTTTT. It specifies CASSLGVQGTEKLFF.

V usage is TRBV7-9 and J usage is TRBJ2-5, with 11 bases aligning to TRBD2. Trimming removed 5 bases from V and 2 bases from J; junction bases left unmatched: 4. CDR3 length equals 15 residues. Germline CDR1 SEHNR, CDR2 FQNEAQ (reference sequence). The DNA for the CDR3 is TGTGCCAGCAGCGGGACTAGCGGCATACAAGAGACCCAGTACTTC. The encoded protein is CASSGTSGIQETQYF.

The CDR3, as DNA: TGTGCCAGCAGTGGGGCTGGGACATCCTATGGCTACACCTTC. It translates to CASSGAGTSYGYTF. The rearrangement joins TRBV2 to TRBJ1-2, with D perhaps matching TRBD1 (6 bases). V lost 4 bases to trimming and J lost 4 bases, with 13 bases between them. Germline values: CDR1 SNHLY, CDR2 FYNNEI. The CDR3 loop spans 14 amino acids.

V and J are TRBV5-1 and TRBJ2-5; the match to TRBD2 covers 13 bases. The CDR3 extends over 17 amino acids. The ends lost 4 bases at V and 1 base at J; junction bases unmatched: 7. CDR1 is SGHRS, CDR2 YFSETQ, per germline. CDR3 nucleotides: TGCGCCAGCAGCGGCGGGACTAGCGGGGAGTCCCAAGAGACCCAGTACTTC. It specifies CASSGGTSGESQETQYF.

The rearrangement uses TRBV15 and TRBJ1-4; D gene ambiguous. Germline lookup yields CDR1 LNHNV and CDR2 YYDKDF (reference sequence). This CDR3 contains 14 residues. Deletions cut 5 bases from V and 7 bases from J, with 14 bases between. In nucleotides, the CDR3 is TGTGCCACCAGCGAGGGAATACGGACTGAAAAACTGTTTTTT. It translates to CATSEGIRTEKLFF. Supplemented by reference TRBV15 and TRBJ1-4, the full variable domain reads DAMVIQNPRYQVTQFGKPVTLSCSQTLNHNVMYWYQQKSSQAPKLLFHYYDKDFNNEADTPDNFQSRRPNTSFCFLDIRSPGLGDTAMYLCATSEGIRTEKLFFGSGTQLSVL.

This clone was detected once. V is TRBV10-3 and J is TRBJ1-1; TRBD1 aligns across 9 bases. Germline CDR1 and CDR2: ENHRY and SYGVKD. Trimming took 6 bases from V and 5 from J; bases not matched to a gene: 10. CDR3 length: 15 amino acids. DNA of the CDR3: TGTGCCATCAGATCGCCACAGGGGGCCTGGACTGAAGCTTTCTTT. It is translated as CAIRSPQGAWTEAFF.

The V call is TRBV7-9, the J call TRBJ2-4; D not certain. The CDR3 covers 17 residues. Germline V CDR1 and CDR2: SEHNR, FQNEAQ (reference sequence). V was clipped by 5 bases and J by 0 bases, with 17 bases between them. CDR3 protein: CASSPEPSLIAKNIQYF. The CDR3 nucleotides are TGTGCCAGCAGCCCCGAGCCTAGTCTCATAGCCAAAAACATTCAGTACTTC.

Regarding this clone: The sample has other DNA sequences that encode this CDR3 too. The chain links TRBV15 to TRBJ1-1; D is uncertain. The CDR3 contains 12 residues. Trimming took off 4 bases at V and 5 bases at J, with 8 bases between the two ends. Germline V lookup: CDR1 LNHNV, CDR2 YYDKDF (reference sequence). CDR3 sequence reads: CATSTGWTEAFF. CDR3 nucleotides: TGTGCCACCAGCACAGGTTGGACTGAAGCTTTCTTT.

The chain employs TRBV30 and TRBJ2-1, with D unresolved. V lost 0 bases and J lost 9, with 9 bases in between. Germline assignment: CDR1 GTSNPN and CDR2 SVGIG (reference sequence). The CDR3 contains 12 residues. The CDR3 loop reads CAWSVSGFEQFF. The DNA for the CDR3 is TGTGCCTGGAGTGTCTCCGGTTTTGAGCAGTTCTTC.